Listed below are T cell receptor beta chains from one sample, sequenced in a study of T cell responses to AZD1222 COVID-19 vaccine. Sequencing used immunoSEQ multiplex PCR; TCRdb keeps in-frame clones, though not all of them. Of 75,000 to 90,000 clones detected, about 82% appear once; the ten largest clones hold 8.5% to 10%. The sample consisted of peripheral blood, taken on day 0 of AZD1222 vaccination. Every receptor here comes from an adult in good health. Each CDR3 is given with its conserved first and last residue. The D gene is left open where the match is weak. Size is omitted from some rows. Given values are once, few, many or a class for expanded clones.

cdr3_length: 15
j_call: TRBJ1-1
d_call: .
v_call: TRBV28
clone_size: .
cdr3_aa: CASSFKTNWNTEAFF
cdr3_nt: TGTGCCAGCAGTTTTAAGACGAACTGGAACACTGAAGCTTTCTTT

cdr3_length: 14
j_call: TRBJ1-2
d_call: TRBD1
v_call: TRBV27
clone_size: once
cdr3_aa: CASSFTGGVLGYTF
cdr3_nt: TGTGCCAGCAGTTTTACAGGGGGTGTTCTTGGCTACACCTTC

cdr3_length: 14
j_call: TRBJ2-1
d_call: TRBD1
v_call: TRBV27
clone_size: .
cdr3_aa: CASSRQGAYNEQFF
cdr3_nt: TGTGCCAGCAGCAGACAGGGGGCGTACAATGAGCAGTTCTTC

cdr3_length: 14
j_call: TRBJ2-7
d_call: .
v_call: TRBV4-3
clone_size: .
cdr3_aa: CASSQDYGNHEQYF
cdr3_nt: TGCGCCAGCAGCCAAGATTACGGGAATCACGAGCAGTACTTC

cdr3_length: 14
j_call: TRBJ1-2
d_call: .
v_call: TRBV24-1
clone_size: once
cdr3_aa: CATSDPTANYGYTF
cdr3_nt: TGTGCCACCAGTGACCCCACCGCTAACTATGGCTACACCTTC

cdr3_length: 15
j_call: TRBJ2-1
d_call: .
v_call: TRBV5-4
clone_size: .
cdr3_aa: CASSSETATYNEQFF
cdr3_nt: TGTGCCAGCAGCTCGGAGACAGCTACCTACAATGAGCAGTTCTTC

cdr3_length: 16
j_call: TRBJ2-2
d_call: TRBD2
v_call: TRBV4-3
clone_size: .
cdr3_aa: CASSQDQAGAAGELFF
cdr3_nt: TGCGCCAGCAGCCAAGATCAGGCGGGAGCGGCCGGGGAGCTGTTTTTT

cdr3_length: 13
j_call: TRBJ1-2
d_call: .
v_call: TRBV5-1
clone_size: .
cdr3_aa: CASTLTPDYGYTF
cdr3_nt: TGCGCCAGCACCCTGACACCAGACTATGGCTACACCTTC

cdr3_length: 13
j_call: TRBJ1-2
d_call: .
v_call: TRBV4-1
clone_size: .
cdr3_aa: CASSPVVRYGYTF
cdr3_nt: TGCGCCAGCAGCCCGGTGGTGCGGTATGGCTACACCTTC

cdr3_length: 13
j_call: TRBJ1-1
d_call: TRBD1
v_call: TRBV7-2
clone_size: .
cdr3_aa: CASSINRGTEAFF
cdr3_nt: TGTGCCAGCAGCATTAACAGGGGGACTGAAGCTTTCTTT

cdr3_length: 15
j_call: TRBJ1-5
d_call: .
v_call: TRBV28
clone_size: .
cdr3_aa: CASSLQGASNQPQHF
cdr3_nt: TGTGCCAGCAGTTTACAGGGAGCGAGCAATCAGCCCCAGCATTTT

cdr3_length: 18
j_call: TRBJ1-5
d_call: TRBD1
v_call: TRBV4-2
clone_size: .
cdr3_aa: CASSQTSTGQGVRQPQHF
cdr3_nt: TGTGCCAGCAGCCAAACTTCTACGGGACAGGGGGTGCGTCAGCCCCAGCATTTT

cdr3_length: 13
j_call: TRBJ2-5
d_call: TRBD1
v_call: TRBV11-2
clone_size: once
cdr3_aa: CASSRSRWDRGHF
cdr3_nt: TGTGCCAGCAGCAGGAGTAGATGGGACAGGGGTCACTTC

cdr3_length: 13
j_call: TRBJ1-5
d_call: .
v_call: TRBV18
clone_size: .
cdr3_aa: CASSPDRSVPQHF
cdr3_nt: TGTGCCAGCTCACCAGATCGGTCGGTGCCCCAGCATTTT

cdr3_length: 12
j_call: TRBJ2-5
d_call: .
v_call: TRBV7-2
clone_size: .
cdr3_aa: CASGVGQETQYF
cdr3_nt: TGTGCCAGCGGGGTGGGGCAAGAGACCCAGTACTTC

cdr3_length: 16
j_call: TRBJ1-5
d_call: TRBD1
v_call: TRBV19
clone_size: .
cdr3_aa: CASKGQGRPINQPQHF
cdr3_nt: TGTGCCAGTAAAGGACAGGGAAGGCCGATAAATCAGCCCCAGCATTTT

cdr3_length: 16
j_call: TRBJ2-1
d_call: .
v_call: TRBV7-3
clone_size: .
cdr3_aa: CASSLVGGNSYNEQFF
cdr3_nt: TGTGCCAGCAGCTTAGTCGGGGGAAACTCCTACAATGAGCAGTTCTTC

cdr3_length: 15
j_call: TRBJ1-2
d_call: TRBD1
v_call: TRBV19
clone_size: .
cdr3_aa: CASSLDRGARYGYTF
cdr3_nt: TGTGCCAGTAGTCTGGACAGGGGGGCGCGCTATGGCTACACCTTC

cdr3_length: 15
j_call: TRBJ1-3
d_call: .
v_call: TRBV19
clone_size: .
cdr3_aa: CASSISTYSGNTIYF
cdr3_nt: TGTGCCAGTAGTATTAGTACTTACTCTGGAAACACCATATATTTT

cdr3_length: 13
j_call: TRBJ2-1
d_call: .
v_call: TRBV25-1
clone_size: .
cdr3_aa: CASRHQLNNEQFF
cdr3_nt: TGTGCCAGCCGACATCAGTTGAACAATGAGCAGTTCTTC

cdr3_length: 14
j_call: TRBJ1-2
d_call: .
v_call: TRBV5-1
clone_size: .
cdr3_aa: CARVLGEANYGYTF
cdr3_nt: TGCGCCAGAGTGTTGGGGGAAGCTAACTATGGCTACACCTTC

cdr3_length: 13
j_call: TRBJ1-2
d_call: .
v_call: TRBV6-2/TRBV6-3
clone_size: .
cdr3_aa: CASSSQGTIGYTF
cdr3_nt: TGTGCCAGCAGTTCACAGGGAACGATCGGCTACACCTTC

cdr3_length: 13
j_call: TRBJ1-4
d_call: .
v_call: TRBV7-9
clone_size: .
cdr3_aa: CAITGGDNEKLFF
cdr3_nt: TGTGCCATTACCGGTGGAGATAATGAAAAACTGTTTTTT

cdr3_length: 17
j_call: TRBJ2-5
d_call: .
v_call: TRBV10-3
clone_size: .
cdr3_aa: CAISESMRGGTQETQYF
cdr3_nt: TGTGCCATCAGTGAGTCGATGAGGGGGGGCACACAAGAGACCCAGTACTTC

cdr3_length: 13
j_call: TRBJ1-1
d_call: .
v_call: TRBV5-5
clone_size: .
cdr3_aa: CASSLGLNTEAFF
cdr3_nt: TGTGCCAGCAGCCTAGGTTTGAACACTGAAGCTTTCTTT

cdr3_length: 13
j_call: TRBJ1-2
d_call: .
v_call: TRBV29-1
clone_size: .
cdr3_aa: CSVESSFNYGYTF
cdr3_nt: TGCAGCGTTGAAAGTTCCTTTAACTATGGCTACACCTTC

cdr3_length: 16
j_call: TRBJ1-6
d_call: .
v_call: TRBV7-2
clone_size: .
cdr3_aa: CASSHNQGSGYSPLHF
cdr3_nt: TGTGCCAGCAGCCACAACCAGGGTTCAGGGTATTCACCCCTCCACTTT

cdr3_length: 15
j_call: TRBJ2-7
d_call: TRBD1
v_call: TRBV5-6
clone_size: .
cdr3_aa: CASSFTGQAAYEQYF
cdr3_nt: TGTGCCAGCAGCTTTACCGGACAGGCGGCCTACGAGCAGTACTTC

cdr3_length: 15
j_call: TRBJ2-7
d_call: TRBD2
v_call: TRBV27
clone_size: .
cdr3_aa: CASSFSASGTYEQYF
cdr3_nt: TGTGCCAGCAGTTTTTCGGCTAGCGGGACCTACGAGCAGTACTTC

cdr3_length: 17
j_call: TRBJ2-3
d_call: TRBD2
v_call: TRBV11-2
clone_size: .
cdr3_aa: CASSLSLAGGHTDTQYF
cdr3_nt: TGTGCCAGCAGCTTATCCCTAGCGGGGGGGCACACAGATACGCAGTATTTT

cdr3_length: 14
j_call: TRBJ1-2
d_call: TRBD1
v_call: TRBV7-9
clone_size: .
cdr3_aa: CASLPGTGLYGYTF
cdr3_nt: TGTGCCAGCTTACCCGGGACAGGGCTCTATGGCTACACCTTC

cdr3_length: 13
j_call: TRBJ2-7
d_call: .
v_call: TRBV7-9
clone_size: .
cdr3_aa: CASSPFSAYEQYF
cdr3_nt: TGTGCCAGCAGCCCTTTTTCAGCCTACGAGCAGTACTTC

cdr3_length: 13
j_call: TRBJ1-3
d_call: .
v_call: TRBV5-5
clone_size: .
cdr3_aa: CASSFNSGNTIYF
cdr3_nt: TGTGCCAGCAGCTTTAACTCTGGAAACACCATATATTTT

cdr3_length: 11
j_call: TRBJ1-2
d_call: .
v_call: TRBV23-1
clone_size: .
cdr3_aa: CASRFCYGYTF
cdr3_nt: TGCGCCAGCAGGTTCTGCTATGGCTACACCTTC

cdr3_length: 13
j_call: TRBJ1-4
d_call: .
v_call: TRBV6-5
clone_size: .
cdr3_aa: CASSYREREKLFF
cdr3_nt: TGTGCCAGCAGTTACCGAGAAAGGGAAAAACTGTTTTTT

cdr3_length: 17
j_call: TRBJ1-1
d_call: .
v_call: TRBV4-1
clone_size: .
cdr3_aa: CASSQDGKGRMNTEAFF
cdr3_nt: TGCGCCAGCAGCCAAGATGGAAAGGGGCGGATGAACACTGAAGCTTTCTTT

cdr3_length: 15
j_call: TRBJ2-7
d_call: .
v_call: TRBV15
clone_size: .
cdr3_aa: CATSRDLATPREQYF
cdr3_nt: TGTGCCACCAGCAGAGATCTTGCGACCCCCCGCGAGCAGTACTTC

cdr3_length: 13
j_call: TRBJ1-2
d_call: .
v_call: TRBV18
clone_size: .
cdr3_aa: CASSPIGDYGYTF
cdr3_nt: TGTGCCAGCTCACCGATCGGGGACTATGGCTACACCTTC

cdr3_length: 15
j_call: TRBJ1-2
d_call: .
v_call: TRBV5-6
clone_size: .
cdr3_aa: CASSLPGLGNYGYTF
cdr3_nt: TGTGCCAGCAGCTTACCGGGCCTTGGGAACTATGGCTACACCTTC

cdr3_length: 14
j_call: TRBJ1-5
d_call: .
v_call: TRBV10-2
clone_size: .
cdr3_aa: CASSRGLSNQPQHF
cdr3_nt: TGCGCCAGCAGCAGGGGTCTGAGTAATCAGCCCCAGCATTTT

cdr3_length: 15
j_call: TRBJ2-7
d_call: TRBD2
v_call: TRBV27
clone_size: .
cdr3_aa: CASSLVGTSTYEQYF
cdr3_nt: TGTGCCAGCAGTTTGGTCGGGACTAGCACCTACGAGCAGTACTTC

cdr3_length: 12
j_call: TRBJ2-7
d_call: TRBD2
v_call: TRBV13
clone_size: .
cdr3_aa: CASSINAGDQYF
cdr3_nt: TGTGCCAGCAGCATTAACGCGGGAGATCAGTACTTC

cdr3_length: 20
j_call: TRBJ1-5
d_call: .
v_call: TRBV1
clone_size: .
cdr3_aa: CTSSQESSPDRAAGNQPQHF
cdr3_nt: TGCACCAGCAGCCAAGAATCTTCCCCGGACAGGGCAGCGGGCAATCAGCCCCAGCATTTT

cdr3_length: 15
j_call: TRBJ1-1
d_call: .
v_call: TRBV7-9
clone_size: .
cdr3_aa: CASSSQRDMNTEAFF
cdr3_nt: TGTGCCAGCAGCTCACAGCGCGACATGAACACTGAAGCTTTCTTT

cdr3_length: 12
j_call: TRBJ2-5
d_call: .
v_call: TRBV12-5
clone_size: few
cdr3_aa: CASGSPLETQYF
cdr3_nt: TGTGCTAGTGGTTCTCCCTTAGAGACCCAGTACTTC

cdr3_length: 15
j_call: TRBJ2-5
d_call: TRBD1
v_call: TRBV4-1
clone_size: few
cdr3_aa: CASSQGGGRRETQYF
cdr3_nt: TGCGCCAGCAGCCAAGGAGGGGGCCGGAGGGAGACCCAGTACTTC

cdr3_length: 14
j_call: TRBJ1-5
d_call: .
v_call: TRBV10-3
clone_size: .
cdr3_aa: CAISARREDQPQHF
cdr3_nt: TGTGCCATCAGTGCCAGGAGGGAGGATCAGCCCCAGCATTTT

cdr3_length: 15
j_call: TRBJ1-4
d_call: TRBD1
v_call: TRBV7-9
clone_size: .
cdr3_aa: CASSPETGGNEKLFF
cdr3_nt: TGTGCCAGCAGCCCAGAGACAGGGGGCAACGAAAAACTGTTTTTT

cdr3_length: 13
j_call: TRBJ1-6
d_call: .
v_call: TRBV6-5
clone_size: .
cdr3_aa: CASSYDRLLPLHF
cdr3_nt: TGTGCCAGCAGTTACGACAGGTTGTTACCCCTCCACTTT

cdr3_length: 14
j_call: TRBJ2-1
d_call: .
v_call: TRBV7-2
clone_size: .
cdr3_aa: CASSLGGSYNEQFF
cdr3_nt: TGTGCCAGCAGCTTAGGGGGCTCGTACAATGAGCAGTTCTTC

cdr3_length: 15
j_call: TRBJ2-4
d_call: .
v_call: TRBV23-1
clone_size: .
cdr3_aa: CASNNRVGAENIQYF
cdr3_nt: TGCGCCAGCAACAACAGGGTGGGGGCTGAAAACATTCAGTACTTC

cdr3_length: 15
j_call: TRBJ1-2
d_call: TRBD1
v_call: TRBV6-2/TRBV6-3
clone_size: few
cdr3_aa: CASSSTGTGGNGYTF
cdr3_nt: TGTGCCAGCAGTTCGACCGGGACAGGGGGGAATGGCTACACCTTC

cdr3_length: 13
j_call: TRBJ1-2
d_call: .
v_call: TRBV2
clone_size: .
cdr3_aa: CASTTVGGDGYTF
cdr3_nt: TGTGCCAGCACCACCGTAGGGGGTGATGGCTACACCTTC

cdr3_length: 14
j_call: TRBJ2-1
d_call: .
v_call: TRBV28
clone_size: .
cdr3_aa: CASSFLGGTPEQFF
cdr3_nt: TGTGCCAGCAGTTTCCTCGGGGGGACACCTGAGCAGTTCTTC